This T cell receptor (beta chain) came from a study of blood T cell repertoires in COVID-19. Study summary: COVID-19 samples from acute and convalescent phases originated in the United States, Italy and Spain. From T cells, B-cell-depleted T cells, or PBMCs came the material, which was cDNA or gDNA.

Sequencing used immunoSEQ multiplex PCR; TCRdb keeps in-frame clones, though not all of them. The repertoire consists of more than 85,000 clones, with 90% to 95% occurring once and the leading ten covering 1.7%. Sequenced sample: peripheral blood. The TCR sequence derives from a man aged 55 to 69 with acute or convalescent COVID-19.

The CDR3 spells CASSKARTENYEQYF. The CDR3 DNA follows: TGTGCCAGTAGTAAAGCCCGGACAGAAAACTACGAGCAGTACTTC. The V and J genes are TRBV19 and TRBJ2-7, with a weak D call TRBD1 (6 bases). Germline V gives CDR1 LNHDA, CDR2 SQIVND (reference sequence). This CDR3 is built from 15 residues. V was cut by 4 bases and J by 3 bases, with 16 bases left in between.